These 31 T cell receptor beta chains came from one sample sequenced in a study of beta chain features in type 1 diabetes. cDNA synthesis used the whole RNA isolate, giving expressed TCRB sequences. Sequenced by immunoSEQ multiplex PCR; TCRdb stores in-frame clones only, minus some. The sample consists of 620,000 or so clones, 15% of them appearing once. The source material was naive CD4+ T cells from blood. The receptors here all came from a man aged 18-30 years in good health.

There are a few counts of this clone. The chain employs TRBV5-1 and TRBJ2-3; D uncertain. The CDR3 extends over 14 amino acids. In germline, CDR1 is SGHRS, CDR2 YFSETQ. V lost 0 bases, J lost 0 bases, and 5 bases lay in between. The CDR3 DNA reads as TGCGCCAGCAGCTTGGGCATAAGCACAGATACGCAGTATTTT. Its translation: CASSLGISTDTQYF.

The chain joins TRBV6-5 to TRBJ2-7, with 8 bases aligning to TRBD1. From germline, CDR1 is MNHEY and CDR2 SVGAGI. This CDR3 has 14 residues. Trimming at V came to 5 bases and at J to 3 bases, leaving 6 bases not matched to a gene. The CDR3 is CASSTWTGSYEQYF. In nucleotides, the CDR3 is TGTGCCAGCAGTACCTGGACAGGGAGCTACGAGCAGTACTTC.

V gene TRBV9 combines with J gene TRBJ1-6; 8 nucleotides align to TRBD1. The germline V gene has CDR1 SGDLS and CDR2 YYNGEE. This CDR3 is 15 amino acids long. V shed 3 bases, J shed 7 bases, and the junction held 6 bases outside the gene matches. The CDR3 sequence is CASSEWTGKNSPLHF. The CDR3 nucleotides read TGTGCCAGCAGCGAATGGACAGGGAAGAATTCACCCCTCCACTTT.

This clone occurred a few times. V gene TRBV9 combines with J gene TRBJ2-7; D is possibly TRBD2 (7 bases). Trimming took 8 bases from V and 1 from J, leaving 16 bases between them. This CDR3 comprises 14 residues. Germline V CDR1 and CDR2: SGDLS, YYNGEE. Here the CDR3 reads CASCPGGLSYEQYF. CDR3 sequence (DNA): TGTGCCAGTTGTCCGGGGGGCTTGTCCTACGAGCAGTACTTC.

The sample holds a few counts of this clone. The V gene is TRBV27, the J gene TRBJ2-3, with D uncertain. CDR1 MNHEY and CDR2 SMNVEV come from the germline V gene (reference sequence). V lost 4 bases and J lost 0, with 11 bases in between. This CDR3 spans 15 amino acids. CDR3 coding DNA: TGTGCCAGCAGTTCCCCCCTGCGGAGCACAGATACGCAGTATTTT. Protein: CASSSPLRSTDTQYF.

In this sample, this clone turned up a few times. The chain couples TRBV5-1 to TRBJ2-5, with TRBD2 matching over 9 bases. The V segment lost 4 bases and the J segment 4 bases; nucleotides outside the gene matches: 11. The CDR3 contains 16 residues. CDR1 SGHRS and CDR2 YFSETQ come from the germline V gene. The DNA for the CDR3 is TGCGCCAGCAGCGCCCAGGGAACACTAGCGGGAGAGACCCAGTACTTC. It specifies CASSAQGTLAGETQYF.

This rearrangement joins TRBV7-9 to TRBJ1-6; TRBD1 agrees at 8 bases. With V trimmed by 5 bases and J by 8 bases, 5 bases remained unmatched. Germline CDR1 is SEHNR and CDR2 is FQNEAQ (reference sequence). The CDR3 is 14 amino acids. The CDR3, as DNA: TGTGCCAGCAGCCAAGACAGGGGTTATTCACCCCTCCACTTT. It translates to CASSQDRGYSPLHF.

The V call is TRBV7-8, the J call TRBJ1-6; 7 nucleotides agree with TRBD1. CDR1 and CDR2 (germline): SGHVS, FQNEAQ. Unmatched junction bases numbered 8, after V lost 3 bases and J lost 3 bases. The CDR3 totals 17 residues. CDR3 nucleotides: TGTGCCAGCAGCTTTTGGTCGGGACAGATCTATAATTCACCCCTCCACTTT. This gives the protein CASSFWSGQIYNSPLHF.

This clone was counted between two and nine times. The chain carries TRBV4-2 and TRBJ1-4, with no clear D. Germline V gene sequence: CDR1 LGHNA, CDR2 YNFKEQ. This CDR3 has 13 amino acids. V lost 2 bases, J lost 7 bases, and 8 bases lay in between. In DNA form, the CDR3 reads TGTGCCAGCAGCCAACCGGCGGGTGAAAAACTGTTTTTT. This codes for CASSQPAGEKLFF.

This clone was detected only a few times. The chain has TRBV7-9 and TRBJ1-3; D remains ambiguous. V dropped 5 bases and J dropped 0 bases, with 5 bases sitting between them. The germline CDR1 and CDR2 sequences are SEHNR and FQNEAQ (reference sequence). CDR3 length: 13 residues. The CDR3 protein is CASSVSSGNTIYF. The CDR3 region has the DNA TGTGCCAGCAGCGTAAGCTCTGGAAACACCATATATTTT.

The V and J genes are TRBV27 and TRBJ2-7, with 10 bases aligning to TRBD1. The germline gives CDR1 MNHEY, CDR2 SMNVEV (reference sequence). This CDR3 is 16 amino acids long. The V gene end was trimmed by 6 bases and the J gene end by 5 bases; junction bases not matched to a gene: 13. The CDR3 DNA reads as TGTGCCAGCAGCCCCAAGGGACAGGGGTGGCTCCACGAGCAGTACTTC. Translating it yields CASSPKGQGWLHEQYF.

This clone was observed a handful of times. V is TRBV4-2 and J is TRBJ1-1; D is possibly TRBD1 (5 bases). The CDR3 runs 15 residues. V lost 4 bases to trimming and J lost 0 bases, with 12 bases between them. Per germline, CDR1 LGHNA and CDR2 YNFKEQ. The CDR3 DNA sequence: TGTGCCAGCAGCCGCAGGGACTCCATGAACACTGAAGCTTTCTTT. This encodes CASSRRDSMNTEAFF.

This clone was picked up a small number of times. The rearrangement uses TRBV11-2 and TRBJ2-7; 9 bases align to TRBD1. Trimming cost V 5 bases and J 7 bases; bases outside gene matches: 6. Germline assignment: CDR1 SGHAT and CDR2 FQNNGV. CDR3 size: 13 residues. The CDR3 protein is CASSQDRGGEQYF. The CDR3 DNA reads as TGTGCCAGCAGCCAGGACAGGGGAGGGGAGCAGTACTTC.

This clone was picked up a small number of times. V usage is TRBV2 and J usage is TRBJ1-2; D ambiguous. Germline V gene sequence: CDR1 SNHLY, CDR2 FYNNEI. Deletions cut 3 bases from V and 4 bases from J, with 9 bases between. The CDR3 is 13 residues long. CDR3 in DNA: TGTGCCAGCAGTGACGGACGGACCTATGGCTACACCTTC. It encodes CASSDGRTYGYTF.

This clone occurred once. The V call is TRBV7-9, the J call TRBJ2-3, with 11 nucleotides matching TRBD1. The V and J ends lost 1 base and 8 bases, in that order; junction bases with no gene match: 8. Germline V gene sequence: CDR1 SEHNR, CDR2 FQNEAQ (reference sequence). This CDR3 region has 16 residues. The CDR3 DNA sequence: TGTGCCAGCAGCTTAGTTGGGGACAGGGGGTTTGTTACGCAGTATTTT. Translating gives CASSLVGDRGFVTQYF.

The rearrangement joins TRBV19 to TRBJ1-1; perhaps TRBD1 as D (6 bases). CDR1 LNHDA and CDR2 SQIVND come from the germline V gene (reference sequence). The CDR3 runs 12 residues. V was trimmed by 8 bases and J by 11 bases, leaving 18 bases between them. The CDR3 DNA reads TGTGCCAGTTCCAGTGGAGGACAGTGGGCTTTCTTT. It encodes CASSSGGQWAFF.

The rearrangement uses TRBV7-9 and TRBJ1-2; D not resolved. CDR1 and CDR2 from the germline V gene are SEHNR and FQNEAQ (reference sequence). The CDR3 covers 15 residues. The V end was cut by 1 base, the J end by 4 bases, with 13 bases between. This CDR3 is CASSLGQQTFYGYTF. DNA of the CDR3: TGTGCCAGCAGCTTAGGGCAGCAGACATTCTATGGCTACACCTTC.

This chain connects TRBV7-2 to TRBJ1-1; D is unresolved. The V gene's germline CDR1 is SGHTA and CDR2 FQGNSA. V lost 7 bases and J 1 base, leaving 10 bases between the germline ends. The CDR3 is 13 residues long. This chain's CDR3 is CASTEIKNTEAFF. In DNA form, the CDR3 reads TGTGCCAGCACCGAGATAAAGAACACTGAAGCTTTCTTT.

This clone came up a few times. The genes are TRBV7-3 and TRBJ2-3; 10 nucleotides line up with TRBD2. V trimming: 2 bases; J trimming: 1 base; junction bases outside the gene matches: 3. CDR1 and CDR2 from the germline V gene are SGHTA and FQGTGA. The CDR3 has 16 amino acids. The CDR3 protein is CASSLSLAGGTDTQYF. The CDR3 nucleotides are TGTGCCAGCAGCTTATCCCTAGCGGGAGGCACAGATACGCAGTATTTT. Full variable domain (rest looked up from reference TRBV7-3 and TRBJ2-3): GAGVSQTPSNKVTEKGKYVELRCDPISGHTALYWYRQSLGQGPEFLIYFQGTGAADDSGLPNDRFFAVRPEGSVSTLKIQRTERGDSAVYLCASSLSLAGGTDTQYFGPGTRLTVL.

This chain uses TRBV18 with TRBJ2-3, with 14 bases matching TRBD2. Trimming removed 3 bases from V and 3 bases from J; junction bases left unmatched: 2. The CDR3 totals 16 residues. Per germline, CDR1 KGHSH and CDR2 LQKENI. This CDR3 is CASSPRLAGGTDTQYF. In DNA form, the CDR3 reads TGTGCCAGCTCACCCAGACTAGCGGGAGGGACAGATACGCAGTATTTT.

The chain links TRBV7-9 to TRBJ1-1; D unclear. V was pared by 3 bases and J by 7 bases, with 9 bases between. CDR3 length equals 12 residues. CDR1 and CDR2 from the germline V gene are SEHNR and FQNEAQ (reference sequence). In nucleotides, the CDR3 is TGTGCCAGCAGCTTTGACTTCTTTGAAGCTTTCTTT. This codes for CASSFDFFEAFF. The full variable domain, rest sourced from reference TRBV7-9 and TRBJ1-1, is DTGVSQNPRHKITKRGQNVTFRCDPISEHNRLYWYRQTLGQGPEFLTYFQNEAQLEKSRLLSDRFSAERPKGSFSTLEIQRTEQGDSAMYLCASSFDFFEAFFGQGTRLTVV.

Only a few counts were recorded for this clone. The chain uses TRBV11-3 and TRBJ2-1; D uncertain. CDR1 and CDR2 from the germline V gene are SGHNT and YENEEA. Trimming took off 5 bases at V and 3 bases at J, with 8 bases between the two ends. This CDR3 has 13 amino acids. The CDR3 DNA reads as TGTGCCAGCAGCAAGTCTCACTACAATGAGCAGTTCTTC. It codes for CASSKSHYNEQFF.

V usage is TRBV4-2 and J usage is TRBJ2-1; 9 bases are a match to TRBD1. Trimming took 2 bases from V and 5 from J; bases not matched to a gene: 4. This CDR3 has 15 residues. Looked up from germline, CDR1 is LGHNA and CDR2 is YNFKEQ. The CDR3 bases are TGTGCCAGCAGCCAACCGGGACAGGGAGACAATGAGCAGTTCTTC. Its protein is CASSQPGQGDNEQFF.

This CDR3 is CASSYGPPGQTYNSPLHF. The CDR3 region has the DNA TGTGCCAGCAGCTACGGACCGCCGGGACAGACCTATAATTCACCCCTCCACTTT. V and J are TRBV5-4 and TRBJ1-6, with 7 nucleotides matching TRBD1. CDR3 length equals 18 residues. V gave up 3 bases and J gave up 2 bases; unmatched junction bases: 11. Germline CDR1 SGHNT, CDR2 YYREEE (reference sequence).

V and J are TRBV5-4 and TRBJ2-1, with 7 bases fitting TRBD2. Germline V gene data show CDR1 as SGHNT and CDR2 as YYREEE (reference sequence). This CDR3 is 14 amino acids long. V shed 5 bases and J 10 bases; nucleotides not matched to a gene: 12. Written as DNA, the CDR3 is TGTGCCAGCAGACTGCGGGACTACCCTCTGGAGCAGTTCTTC. It is translated as CASRLRDYPLEQFF.

The gene calls are TRBV5-4 and TRBJ1-6, with TRBD1 matching 8 bases. Germline CDR1 and CDR2: SGHNT and YYREEE (reference sequence). This CDR3 has 17 amino acids. Germline trimming cut 0 bases from V and 10 bases from J; bases unmatched to any gene: 12. The CDR3 spells CASSLGGTGPKESPLHF. As DNA, the CDR3 is TGTGCCAGCAGCTTGGGTGGGACAGGCCCTAAGGAGTCACCCCTCCACTTT.

This CDR3 is CASSYSPLNEKLFF. CDR3 bases: TGTGCCAGCAGTTACTCGCCCCTTAATGAAAAACTGTTTTTT. This chain joins TRBV6-5 and TRBJ1-4, with D hard to call. Germline V CDR1 and CDR2: MNHEY, SVGAGI. CDR3 length: 14 residues. V lost 0 bases to trimming and J lost 4 bases, with 6 bases between them.

For the CDR3, the DNA is TGTGCCTGCACCCAGATCGACAGGGGGCGATGGGGCACTGAAGCTTTCTTT. This translates into CACTQIDRGRWGTEAFF. V is TRBV30 and J is TRBJ1-1; 10 nucleotides line up with TRBD1. V lost 6 bases, J lost 4 bases, and 17 bases stayed unmatched. The germline V gene encodes CDR1 GTSNPN and CDR2 SVGIG (reference sequence). There are 17 residues in the CDR3. The full variable domain, its missing parts supplied by reference TRBV30 and TRBJ1-1, is SQTIHQWPATLVQPVGSPLSLECTVEGTSNPNLYWYRQAAGRGLQLLFYSVGIGQISSEVPQNLSASRPQDRQFILSSKKLLLSDSGFYLCACTQIDRGRWGTEAFFGQGTRLTVV.

The table lists this clone with a few counts. This sequence joins TRBV29-1 and TRBJ1-2; D not certain. Germline V gives CDR1 SQVTM, CDR2 ANQGSEA. The V end lost 4 bases, the J end lost 5 bases, and 11 bases lay between the germline ends. The CDR3 length is 12 residues. The CDR3 sequence is CSVGEGTYGYTF. Here the CDR3 DNA reads TGCAGCGTTGGGGAGGGTACTTATGGCTACACCTTC.

J is TRBJ2-7 and V is TRBV5-1; D uncertain. The germline V gene has CDR1 SGHRS and CDR2 YFSETQ. This CDR3 spans 11 amino acids. Trimming pared 4 bases from V and 7 bases from J, leaving 9 bases between. The chain's CDR3 is CASSLDWEQYF. CDR3 nucleotides: TGCGCCAGCAGCCTGGATTGGGAGCAGTACTTC.

The chain combines TRBV7-6 with TRBJ1-5; D not resolved. V shed 0 bases and J shed 4 bases, with 10 bases lying between them. Germline V gene lookup returns CDR1 SGHVS and CDR2 FNYEAQ. The CDR3 spans 15 residues. CDR3 in DNA: TGTGCCAGCAGCTTAGCGGGGTACAGAAATCAGCCCCAGCATTTT. Translating gives CASSLAGYRNQPQHF.